Sequencing of this T cell receptor (beta chain) was carried out in a study of T-cell memory formation after mild COVID-19. Findings and limits, study-wide: Second-wave clones that peaked on day 37 lacked confirmed SARS-CoV-2 specificity. From day 15 to 85, contracting clones were balanced between CD4 and CD8, whereas later expanders leaned toward CD4+.

A note on this clonotype: What it binds is unknown.

5'RACE primed at constant segments yielded TCR alpha and TCR beta cDNA libraries bearing sample barcodes and UMIs. TCRdb recomputed calls from the 5' RACE reads with MiXCR, one row per CDR3 protein. The sample gives approximately 99,000 distinct CDR3 sequences, 18% of which show up once; roughly 5.5% is in the top ten. V lost 2 bases and J 4 bases, leaving 15 bases between the germline ends. CDR3 length: 16 amino acids. The chain links TRBV12-3 or TRBV12-4 to TRBJ1-5; perhaps TRBD1 as D (6 bases). Sequencing was done on a sample of PBMCs or a T cell subset sorted from them (not recorded which). This TCR was sampled from a man aged 18 to 35 who had mild COVID-19 (a few samples of this study predate the infection). Cell type and time point are not known. The DNA for the CDR3 is TGTGCCAGCAGTTTATCTGCCCAGGGGACAAATCAGCCCCAGCATTTT. Translation gives CASSLSAQGTNQPQHF.